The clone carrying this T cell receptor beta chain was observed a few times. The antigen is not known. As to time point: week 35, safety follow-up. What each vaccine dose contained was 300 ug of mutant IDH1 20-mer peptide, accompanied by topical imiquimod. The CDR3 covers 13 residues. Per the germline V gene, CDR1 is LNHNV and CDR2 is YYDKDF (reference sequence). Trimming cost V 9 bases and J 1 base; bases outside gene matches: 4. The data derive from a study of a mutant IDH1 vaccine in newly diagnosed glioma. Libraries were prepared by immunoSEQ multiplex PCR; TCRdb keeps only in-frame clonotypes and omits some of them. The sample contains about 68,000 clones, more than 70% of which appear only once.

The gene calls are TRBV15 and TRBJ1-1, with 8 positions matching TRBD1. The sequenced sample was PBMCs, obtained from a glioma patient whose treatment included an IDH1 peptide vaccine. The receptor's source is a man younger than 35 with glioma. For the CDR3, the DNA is TGTGCCACGGTGGACAGGGAGAACACTGAAGCTTTCTTT. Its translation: CATVDRENTEAFF.